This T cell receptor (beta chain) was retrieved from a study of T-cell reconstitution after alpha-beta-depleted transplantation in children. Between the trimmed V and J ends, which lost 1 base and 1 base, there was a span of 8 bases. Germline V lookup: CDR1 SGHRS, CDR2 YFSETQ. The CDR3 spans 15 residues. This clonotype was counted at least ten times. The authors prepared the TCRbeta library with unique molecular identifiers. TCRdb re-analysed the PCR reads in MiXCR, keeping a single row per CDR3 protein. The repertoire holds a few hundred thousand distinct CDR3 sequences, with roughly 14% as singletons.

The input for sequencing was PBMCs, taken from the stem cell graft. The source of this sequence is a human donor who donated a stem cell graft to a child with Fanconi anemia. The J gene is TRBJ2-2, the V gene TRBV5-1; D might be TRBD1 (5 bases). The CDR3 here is CASSLYGQNTGELFF. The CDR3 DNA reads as TGCGCCAGCAGCTTGTACGGACAGAACACCGGGGAGCTGTTTTTT.